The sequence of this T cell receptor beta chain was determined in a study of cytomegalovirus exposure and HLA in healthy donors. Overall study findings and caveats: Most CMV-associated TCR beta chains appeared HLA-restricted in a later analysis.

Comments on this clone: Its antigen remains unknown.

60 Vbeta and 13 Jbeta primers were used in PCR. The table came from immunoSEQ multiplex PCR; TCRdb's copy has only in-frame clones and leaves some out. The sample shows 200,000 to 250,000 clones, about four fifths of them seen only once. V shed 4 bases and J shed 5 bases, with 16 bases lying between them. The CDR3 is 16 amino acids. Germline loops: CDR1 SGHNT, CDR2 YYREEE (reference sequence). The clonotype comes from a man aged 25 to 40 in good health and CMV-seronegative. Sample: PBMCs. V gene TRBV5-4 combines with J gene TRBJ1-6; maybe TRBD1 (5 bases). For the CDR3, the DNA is TGTGCCAGCAGCAGGGGCCCAACAGGAGATAATTCACCCCTCCACTTT. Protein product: CASSRGPTGDNSPLHF.